This T cell receptor beta chain was recovered during a study of shared clonotypes between healthy human individuals (dated by TCRdb to 2018 to 2021). Looking at the study overall: A few men and two women, aged 18 to 49 years, made up the cohort. Per donor, three plates each were used for CD4 naive and CD4 memory, two for CD8 naive, and one for CD8 memory. To estimate repertoire size and how much clonotypes are shared between individuals, the study performed deep sequencing of blood TCR repertoires from a few healthy adults. Different laboratories and diverse techniques were used to prepare libraries and sequence TCR repertoires, to increase sequencing depth and limit assay-specific biases. Per donor, leukapheresis produced somewhere between about 0.94 and 9 billion PBMCs.

There are many counts of this clone. The target of this receptor is not known. There are no base qualities to consult, and no much larger clone falls within one base. Its CDR3 holds 12 amino acids, cysteine through phenylalanine. The read is trimmed to its CDR3 DNA, 36 bases read in frame from base 1. The germline V gene gives CDR1 as SNHLY and CDR2 as FYNNEI. V is shortened by 4 bases, J by 3 bases, and the region joining them spans 6 bases. Using the deep immunoSEQ assay, TCR CDR3 regions were amplified from genomic DNA by multiplex PCR. Genomic DNA extracted from each cell subset was distributed evenly over all wells of several immunoSEQ 96-well plates, and each plate served as one replicate. For sorted subsets, around 0.2 ug genomic DNA, equal to tens of thousands of T cell genomes, was loaded into each replicate PCR. Purified libraries were quantified with a Qubit 3.0 fluorometer, sized on a Bioanalyzer 2100, and re-quantified with the KAPA Library Quantification kit. Each immunoSEQ 96-well plate was sequenced on its own single-read 150-cycle Illumina NextSeq 550 flow cell. Per the authors' processing: The immunoSEQ output contained only junctional sequences without quality scores, so filtering could not match that applied to full-length reads. To assign V/J genes and CDR3, sequences were annotated using PyIR, a Python wrapper for IgBLAST v1.9, with IMGT germline references. Any read was removed if the V/J assignment was weak (E-value above 1e-6), the CDR3 was missing, or the read contained stop codons, out-of-frame junctions, or ambiguous translated residues. V3J clonotypes were defined as sequences sharing an identical inferred V gene, J gene, and CDR3 amino acid sequence. To compute the percentage overlap between repertoires, the number of shared unique clonotypes was divided by the size of the smaller repertoire. Richness of each repertoire was evaluated using RTK rarefaction, the Chao1 estimator, and Recon v2.1 estimates of unobserved clonotypes. For all TCRbeta clonotypes obtained by the gDNA method from a few donors, generation probabilities were computed with OLGA. The source is immuneACCESS, and TCRdb retained only in-frame sequences with V and J called. Part of the clones is not carried over; for the studies checked, unresolved V genes explain less than half of this, and the remainder is unexplained. V and J calls and clone size are as listed in that table; D and trimming were resolved from the DNA. The sample table lists about 1 million clones, about 80% of them with a count of one. Approximately 1.3% of the sample belongs to the ten largest clones.

What the study reported, not specific to this receptor: When several donors were compared, the shared fraction of clonotypes was about 5.5% for naive CD4, more than 3% for naive CD8, 2.3% for memory CD4, and roughly 0.4% for memory CD8. The small number of donors limited the genetic and exposure-history diversity represented. Incomplete sequencing was indicated by rarefaction of sorted-subset datasets, despite the large sequencing depth. Naive subsets generally had larger estimated clonotype richness than memory subsets. Based on pairwise subsampling, the degree of clonotype sharing among donors was expected to be affected by sequencing depth. Sampling was restricted to blood, and TCR repertoires in tissues likely differ from the TCR repertoires found in blood. Compared with non-shared clonotypes, clonotypes shared by all four sorted-subset donors had higher generation probabilities.

The donors were healthy, HIV-negative adults with no recently reported acute infections or vaccinations. Every donor was a Caucasian adult residing in Nashville, Tennessee, USA. CD4+ T cells were enriched by magnetic negative selection; naive cells were then positively selected on CD45RA, and the negative fraction formed the memory subset. Blood was obtained by leukapheresis, after which PBMCs were separated by Ficoll-Histopaque density gradient centrifugation and cryopreserved in liquid nitrogen vapor phase. Analytical flow cytometry was used to check the purity and quantity of each magnetically sorted T cell population. Genomic DNA was isolated from each sorted fraction and quantified by UV absorbance on a Nanodrop 2000c.

The sample comprised memory CD4+ T cells sorted from blood. The cell subset or site label here, explained by the study, means: CD45RA-negative fraction. The chain joins TRBV2 to TRBJ1-1; the D gene is unclear. This TCR was sampled from a man between 18 and 29 years old in good health. The DNA reads as follows: TGTGCCAGCAGTGGAGATGACACTGAAGCTTTCTTT. Its coded protein is CASSGDDTEAFF.